This TCR beta chain was retrieved from a study of OX40 agonist ivuxolimab in advanced cancers. Study summary: Every 2 weeks, ivuxolimab was infused into the patients intravenously at between 0.01 and 10 mg/kg.

Germline CDR1 and CDR2: LNHDA and SQIVND (reference sequence). The CDR3 has 13 amino acids. The germline V and J ends were trimmed by 3 bases and 3 bases, with 8 bases remaining between them. Produced via immunoSEQ multiplex PCR; TCRdb's table is partial and in-frame only. This repertoire shows just under 95,000 clones, roughly 84% found once; its top ten account for under 0.35%. The source was CD4+ or CD8+ T cells sorted from blood, collected in a trial of the OX40 agonist ivuxolimab. This TCR was sampled from an adult with an advanced solid tumor such as melanoma, head and neck, liver or kidney cancer. V gene TRBV19 combines with J gene TRBJ1-1, with D unclear. The CDR3 coding sequence is TGTGCCAGTAGTATTGGGGTTGACACTGAAGCTTTCTTT. This encodes CASSIGVDTEAFF. The variable domain in full, with the rest retrieved from reference TRBV19 and TRBJ1-1, is DGGITQSPKYLFRKEGQNVTLSCEQNLNHDAMYWYRQDPGQGLRLIYYSQIVNDFQKGDIAEGYSVSREKKESFPLTVTSAQKNPTAFYLCASSIGVDTEAFFGQGTRLTVV.